Listed here is a single T cell receptor beta chain. Antigen unknown. These data come from a study of blood T cells in healthy people across ages. Study observations and caveats: Estimates drawn from one million T cells were deemed to understate diversity.

Alongside a J-beta primer mix, a sample-barcoded 5' primer served in a second PCR lasting about 7 to 11 cycles. TCRdb processed the 5' RACE reads anew with MiXCR; each CDR3 protein has one entry. The sample has over 600,000 distinct CDR3 sequences; 40% to 45% are singletons. The CDR3 loop spans 13 amino acids. Trimming at V came to 5 bases and at J to 13 bases, leaving 11 bases not matched to a gene. Germline loops: CDR1 SQVTM, CDR2 ANQGSEA. The sample providers were healthy Caucasian people from Russia, aged roughly 6 to 95. The sample consisted of blood. The receptor was derived from a man aged 80 or over in good health. The chain has TRBV29-1 and TRBJ2-4; 10 bases fit TRBD1. The CDR3 sequence: CSVQRQGAGEQYF. The CDR3, as DNA: TGCAGCGTTCAAAGACAGGGGGCAGGGGAGCAGTACTTC.